The next 14 T cell receptor beta chains were all read from a single sample in a study of shared clonotypes between healthy human individuals. The data were produced by immunoSEQ multiplex PCR, yet TCRdb's version contains in-frame clones alone and is incomplete. The data hold millions of clones, with roughly nine tenths observed a single time. Sequenced sample: naive CD4+ T cells sorted from blood. Subset described: CD45RA+ positively selected. The origin of the receptors is a man between 18 and 29 years old in good health.

The rearrangement uses TRBV19 and TRBJ2-5; D is perhaps TRBD2 (5 bases). With the DNA end fitting TRBJ2-7 better, the J assignment may be wrong. The CDR3 totals 14 residues. Germline loops: CDR1 LNHDA, CDR2 SQIVND (reference sequence). Here the CDR3 reads CASSIEAGPYEQYF. Written as DNA, the CDR3 is TGTGCCAGTAGTATAGAGGCGGGCCCTTACGAGCAGTACTTC.

The rearrangement links TRBV5-1 to TRBJ1-3; D unresolved. Germline V gene sequence: CDR1 SGHRS, CDR2 YFSETQ. The V and J ends lost 0 bases and 3 bases respectively, with 13 bases between them. The CDR3 covers 16 residues. CDR3 sequence (DNA): TGCGCCAGCAGCTTGGAATCAGTCGTGCATGGAAACACCATATATTTT. As protein: CASSLESVVHGNTIYF.

The rearrangement joins TRBV4-1 to TRBJ2-7; TRBD2 agrees at 12 bases. Losses at the gene ends were 3 bases for V and 0 bases for J; bases not matched to a gene: 6. The V gene's germline CDR1 is MGHRA and CDR2 YSYEKL. This CDR3 contains 17 residues. CDR3 amino acids: CASSQWTSGVSSYEQYF. For the CDR3, the DNA is TGCGCCAGCAGCCAGTGGACTAGCGGGGTGAGCTCCTACGAGCAGTACTTC.

This chain links TRBV7-9 with TRBJ2-4; 12 positions match TRBD2. V lost 1 base, J lost 15 bases, and 10 bases stayed unmatched. The CDR3 spans 15 residues. The germline gives CDR1 SEHNR, CDR2 FQNEAQ (reference sequence). CDR3 sequence: CASSLDGLAGIYPYF. CDR3 sequence (DNA): TGTGCCAGCAGCTTAGACGGACTAGCGGGAATCTACCCGTACTTC.

To note about this clone: In the same sample, other DNA sequences code for this CDR3. The rearrangement links TRBV7-9 to TRBJ2-3; 7 bases are shared with TRBD2. Trimming cost V 5 bases and J 0 bases; bases outside gene matches: 2. Germline CDR1 and CDR2: SEHNR and FQNEAQ (reference sequence). The CDR3 is 14 residues long. Here the CDR3 reads CASSISGSTDTQYF. The CDR3 nucleotides are TGTGCCAGCAGCATTAGCGGGAGCACAGATACGCAGTATTTT.

Only a few counts were recorded for this clone. CDR3 DNA: TGTGCCAGCAGTTACGGGAACTATAATTCACCCCTCCACTTT. Amino acids: CASSYGNYNSPLHF. The chain carries TRBV6-6 and TRBJ1-6; D remains unclear. Germline values: CDR1 MNHNY, CDR2 SVGAGI (reference sequence). V was pared by 2 bases and J by 3 bases, with 5 bases between. The length of the CDR3 is 14 residues.

This chain joins TRBV19 and TRBJ2-3; D is tentatively TRBD1 or TRBD2 (6 bases each). The CDR3 extends over 15 amino acids. The V gene lost 6 bases and the J gene lost 4 bases, with 17 bases spanning the gap. CDR1 is LNHDA and CDR2 is SQIVND in the germline V gene (reference sequence). The CDR3 coding sequence is TGTGCCAGTAGGAGTACAGGGACGGGGGCAGATACGCAGTATTTT. Amino acids: CASRSTGTGADTQYF.

The rearrangement links TRBV5-6 to TRBJ1-2; D is ambiguous. This CDR3 is built from 15 residues. The V end lost 2 bases, the J end lost 3 bases, and 14 bases lay between the germline ends. Germline CDR1 is SGHDT and CDR2 is YYEEEE. Here the CDR3 reads CASSFQTSGHYGYTF. CDR3 bases: TGTGCCAGCAGCTTTCAGACCTCAGGTCACTATGGCTACACCTTC. Full variable domain (outside the CDR3, taken from reference TRBV5-6 and TRBJ1-2): DAGVTQSPTHLIKTRGQQVTLRCSPKSGHDTVSWYQQALGQGPQFIFQYYEEEERQRGNFPDRFSGHQFPNYSSELNVNALLLGDSALYLCASSFQTSGHYGYTFGSGTRLTVV.

V usage is TRBV6-5 and J usage is TRBJ1-2, with 8 bases aligning to TRBD1. The trim removed 4 bases at V and 3 bases at J, leaving 7 bases unmatched. Germline-derived CDR1 and CDR2 are MNHEY and SVGAGI. The CDR3 extends over 15 amino acids. The CDR3 sequence is CASSFSDREYYGYTF. Here the CDR3 DNA reads TGTGCCAGCAGTTTCTCGGACAGGGAGTACTATGGCTACACCTTC.

This sequence joins TRBV9 and TRBJ1-5; D call uncertain. CDR1 and CDR2 from the germline V gene are SGDLS and YYNGEE. This CDR3 region has 13 residues. V was shortened by 3 bases and J by 6 bases, with 10 bases between the two germline ends. In nucleotides, the CDR3 is TGTGCCAGCAGCGGAGAGACAAGTCAGCCCCAGCATTTT. Translating it yields CASSGETSQPQHF. The full variable domain, rest sourced from reference TRBV9 and TRBJ1-5, is DSGVTQTPKHLITATGQRVTLRCSPRSGDLSVYWYQQSLDQGLQFLIQYYNGEERAKGNILERFSAQQFPDLHSELNLSSLELGDSALYFCASSGETSQPQHFGDGTRLSIL.

This chain uses TRBV4-1 with TRBJ1-5; the D is unclear. Trimming removed 8 bases at V and 0 bases at J, with 11 bases between. This CDR3 has 14 amino acids. Germline-derived CDR1 and CDR2 are MGHRA and YSYEKL. The CDR3 nucleotides are TGCGCCAGCGGCTGGCACAATAGCAATCAGCCCCAGCATTTT. As protein: CASGWHNSNQPQHF.

This clone was recorded once. The CDR3 loop is CASSWLAGESSYEQYF. The DNA for the CDR3 is TGTGCCAGCAGTTGGCTAGCGGGAGAGAGCTCCTACGAGCAGTACTTC. The V and J genes are TRBV6-5 and TRBJ2-7, with TRBD2 identical over 10 bases. The CDR3 contains 16 residues. J lost 0 bases, V lost 4 bases, and 6 bases had no gene match. CDR1 is MNHEY and CDR2 is SVGAGI in the germline V gene.

J is TRBJ2-1 and V is TRBV6-5; 14 nucleotides line up with TRBD2. The V and J ends lost 4 bases and 9 bases, in that order; junction bases with no gene match: 8. The CDR3 has 16 residues. The V gene's germline CDR1 is MNHEY and CDR2 SVGAGI. The chain's CDR3 is CASSSQTSGRAPEQFF. The CDR3 coding sequence is TGTGCCAGCAGTTCTCAGACTAGCGGGAGGGCCCCTGAGCAGTTCTTC.

The V gene is TRBV29-1, the J gene TRBJ2-1; D uncertain. Trimming removed 7 bases at V and 6 bases at J, with 1 base between. Germline loops: CDR1 SQVTM, CDR2 ANQGSEA. CDR3 size: 8 residues. CDR3 sequence (DNA): TGCAGCGCCAATGAGCAGTTCTTC. Amino acids: CSANEQFF.